A selection of T cell receptor beta chains follows, all from one sample in a study of T cells in Graves' hyperthyroidism and ophthalmopathy. TCRdb processed the multiplex PCR reads anew with MiXCR; each CDR3 protein has one entry. The profile shows some 650,000 distinct CDR3 sequences, roughly 16% of them singletons. The sample comprised blood. These receptor sequences come from a woman aged 40 to 50 with Graves' ophthalmopathy. Both conserved end residues are part of each CDR3. D genes are given only for firm matches. Clone sizes are shown as once, few or many counts, or a class when the clone is expanded.

>TRBJ1-1|.|many|14|TRBV28
CASTQGGTNTEAFF
TGTGCCAGCACCCAGGGAGGGACAAACACTGAAGCTTTCTTT
>TRBJ2-5|.|many|13|TRBV2
CASRWGARETQYF
TGTGCCAGCAGGTGGGGGGCGCGAGAGACCCAGTACTTC
>TRBJ1-5|.|many|21|TRBV3-1
CASSHSRDGPQSKFRNQPQHF
TGTGCCAGCAGCCATTCTCGAGATGGGCCACAGTCCAAATTCAGAAATCAGCCCCAGCATTTT
>TRBJ2-3|TRBD2|few|15|TRBV20-1
CSARVGTSEGDTQYF
TGCAGTGCTAGGGTGGGGACTAGCGAAGGAGATACGCAGTATTTT
>TRBJ1-2|.|few|12|TRBV2
CASADTYYGYTF
TGTGCCAGCGCGGACACCTACTATGGCTACACCTTC
>TRBJ1-1|.|many|14|TRBV6-2/TRBV6-3
CASSYRQTNTEAFF
TGTGCCAGCAGTTACCGTCAGACGAACACTGAAGCTTTCTTT
>TRBJ1-4|TRBD1|many|13|TRBV5-1
CASRTGEGEKLFF
TGCGCCAGCAGGACAGGGGAAGGGGAAAAACTGTTTTTT
>TRBJ2-1|TRBD2|many|13|TRBV27
CASSRAGGHEQFF
TGTGCCAGCAGCAGGGCGGGGGGTCATGAGCAGTTCTTC
>TRBJ1-1|TRBD1|few|15|TRBV27
CASSAKGARNAEAFF
TGTGCCAGCAGTGCAAAGGGGGCTCGGAATGCTGAAGCTTTCTTT
>TRBJ1-5|TRBD1|many|13|TRBV30
CAWRQGPDQPQHF
TGTGCCTGGAGACAGGGGCCCGATCAGCCCCAGCATTTT
>TRBJ2-3|TRBD2|many|15|TRBV2
CASSTPAGVGDTQYF
TGTGCCAGCAGCACCCCTGCGGGAGTTGGAGATACGCAGTATTTT
>TRBJ1-2|TRBD1|few|14|TRBV12-3/TRBV12-4
CASSTRQGKNGYTF
TGTGCCAGCAGTACTAGACAGGGGAAAAATGGCTACACCTTC
>TRBJ1-1|TRBD1|few|16|TRBV7-9
CASSHSQGVLNTEAFF
TGTGCCAGTAGTCATTCACAGGGGGTGCTGAACACTGAAGCTTTCTTT
>TRBJ2-1|TRBD2|few|16|TRBV15
CATSRAGGGAGNEQFF
TGTGCCACCAGCAGAGCGGGCGGGGGGGCCGGGAATGAGCAGTTCTTC